This T cell receptor beta chain originates from a study of regulatory T cells in long-lasting Graves disease. This clonotype came up a few times. The sample's time point: persistent/refractory GD, antithyroid drugs over 5 years with positive TRAb. The TCR library was prepared using RNA isolated from PBMCs. CDR3 size: 14 residues. J gave up 3 bases and V 8 bases, and 10 bases lay outside the gene matches. Per germline, CDR1 MDHEN and CDR2 SYDVKM. The TCR beta library used iRepertoire HTBI primers with Arm-PCR amplification of CDR3. TCRdb ran MiXCR on the multiplex PCR reads and lists one entry per CDR3 protein. The data show some 430,000 distinct CDR3 sequences, 20% to 25% seen once.

The sample here was peripheral blood mononuclear cells (PBMCs), taken when the disease was refractory, from a patient treated with antithyroid drugs. The sequence was obtained from a female donor with Graves disease. The chain has TRBV28 and TRBJ2-7; 7 bases agree with TRBD2. CDR3 protein: CASGGAGLGYEQYF. The DNA of the CDR3 is TGTGCCAGCGGGGGAGCGGGATTAGGCTACGAGCAGTACTTC.